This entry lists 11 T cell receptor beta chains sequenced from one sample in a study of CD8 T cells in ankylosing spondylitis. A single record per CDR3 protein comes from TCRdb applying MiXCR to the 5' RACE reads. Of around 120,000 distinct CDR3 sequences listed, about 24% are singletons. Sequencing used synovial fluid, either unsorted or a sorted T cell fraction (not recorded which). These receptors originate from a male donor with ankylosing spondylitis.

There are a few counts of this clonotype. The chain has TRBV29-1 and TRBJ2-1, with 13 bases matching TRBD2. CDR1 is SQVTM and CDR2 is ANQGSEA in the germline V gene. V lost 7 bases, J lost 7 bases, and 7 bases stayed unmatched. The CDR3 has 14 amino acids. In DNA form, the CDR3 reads TGCAGCGCCATGCCGGGACTAGCGGGAAATGAGCAGTTCTTC. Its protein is CSAMPGLAGNEQFF.

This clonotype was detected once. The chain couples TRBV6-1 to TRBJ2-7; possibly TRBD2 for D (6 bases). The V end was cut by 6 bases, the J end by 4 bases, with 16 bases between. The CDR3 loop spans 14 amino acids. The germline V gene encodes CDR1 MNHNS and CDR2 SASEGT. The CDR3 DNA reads TGTGCCAGCAGAGCCCGGGACTTGCTATACGAGCAGTACTTC. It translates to CASRARDLLYEQYF.

CDR3 sequence: CASTGTGVFRAFF. The CDR3 bases are TGTGCCAGTACCGGGACAGGGGTTTTCCGAGCTTTCTTT. V usage is TRBV19 and J usage is TRBJ1-1; TRBD1 aligns across 10 bases. From germline, CDR1 is LNHDA and CDR2 SQIVND (reference sequence). The V segment lost 7 bases and the J segment 10 bases; nucleotides outside the gene matches: 9. CDR3 length: 13 amino acids.

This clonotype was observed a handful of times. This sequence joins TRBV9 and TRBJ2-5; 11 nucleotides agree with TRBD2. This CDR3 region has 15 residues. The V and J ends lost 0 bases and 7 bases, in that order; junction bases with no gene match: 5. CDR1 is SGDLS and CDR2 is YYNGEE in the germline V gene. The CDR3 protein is CASSVATSGSATQYF. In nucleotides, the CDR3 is TGTGCCAGCAGCGTAGCTACTAGCGGGAGTGCGACCCAGTACTTC. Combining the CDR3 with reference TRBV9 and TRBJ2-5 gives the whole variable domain DSGVTQTPKHLITATGQRVTLRCSPRSGDLSVYWYQQSLDQGLQFLIQYYNGEERAKGNILERFSAQQFPDLHSELNLSSLELGDSALYFCASSVATSGSATQYFGPGTRLLVL.

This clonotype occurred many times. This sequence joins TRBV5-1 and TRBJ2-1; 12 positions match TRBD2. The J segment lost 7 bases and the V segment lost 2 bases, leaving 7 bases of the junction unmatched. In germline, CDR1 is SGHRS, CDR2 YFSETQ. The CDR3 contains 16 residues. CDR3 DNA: TGCGCCAGCAGCTTAACACTAGCGGGAGGCCCAAATGAGCAGTTCTTC. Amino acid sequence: CASSLTLAGGPNEQFF.

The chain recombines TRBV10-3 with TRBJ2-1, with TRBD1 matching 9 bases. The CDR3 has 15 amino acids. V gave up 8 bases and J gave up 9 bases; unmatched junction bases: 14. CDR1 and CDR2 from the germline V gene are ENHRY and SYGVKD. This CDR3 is CAIFEPGQGWSEQFF. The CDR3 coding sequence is TGTGCCATCTTCGAACCGGGACAGGGTTGGAGTGAGCAGTTCTTC.

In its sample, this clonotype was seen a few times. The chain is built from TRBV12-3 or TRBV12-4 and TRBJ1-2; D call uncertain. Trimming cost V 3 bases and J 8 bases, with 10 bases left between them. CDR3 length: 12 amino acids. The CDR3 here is CASSLLGIGYTF. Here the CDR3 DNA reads TGTGCCAGCAGTTTGTTGGGGATCGGCTACACCTTC.

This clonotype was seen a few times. CDR3 in amino acids: CASGRLAAGDTQYF. CDR3 DNA: TGTGCCAGCGGCCGACTAGCGGCGGGAGATACGCAGTATTTT. The chain joins TRBV7-9 to TRBJ2-3, with 9 bases matching TRBD2. Germline values: CDR1 SEHNR, CDR2 FQNEAQ (reference sequence). The CDR3 consists of 14 residues. V was clipped by 8 bases and J by 5 bases; unmatched bases: 8.

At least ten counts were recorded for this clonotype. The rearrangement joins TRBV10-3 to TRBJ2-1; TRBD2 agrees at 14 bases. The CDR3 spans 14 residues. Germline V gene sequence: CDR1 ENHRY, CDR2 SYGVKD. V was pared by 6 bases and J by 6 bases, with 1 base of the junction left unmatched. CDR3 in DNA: TGTGCCATCAGGACTAGCGGGAGGGCCAATGAGCAGTTCTTC. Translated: CAIRTSGRANEQFF.

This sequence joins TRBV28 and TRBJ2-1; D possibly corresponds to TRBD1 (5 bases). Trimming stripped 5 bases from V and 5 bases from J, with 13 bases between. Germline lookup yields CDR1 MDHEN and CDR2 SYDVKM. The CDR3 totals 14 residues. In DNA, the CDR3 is TGTGCCAGCAGTGCATTGGGCAGGGACAATGAGCAGTTCTTC. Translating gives CASSALGRDNEQFF.

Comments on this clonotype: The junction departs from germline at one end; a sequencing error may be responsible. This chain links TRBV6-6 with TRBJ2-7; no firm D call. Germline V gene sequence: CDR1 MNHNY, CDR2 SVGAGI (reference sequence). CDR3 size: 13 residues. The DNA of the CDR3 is TGTGCCAGCAGTTACTCCCCAAGGATCCCAGACGTCTTC. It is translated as CASSYSPRIPDVF.